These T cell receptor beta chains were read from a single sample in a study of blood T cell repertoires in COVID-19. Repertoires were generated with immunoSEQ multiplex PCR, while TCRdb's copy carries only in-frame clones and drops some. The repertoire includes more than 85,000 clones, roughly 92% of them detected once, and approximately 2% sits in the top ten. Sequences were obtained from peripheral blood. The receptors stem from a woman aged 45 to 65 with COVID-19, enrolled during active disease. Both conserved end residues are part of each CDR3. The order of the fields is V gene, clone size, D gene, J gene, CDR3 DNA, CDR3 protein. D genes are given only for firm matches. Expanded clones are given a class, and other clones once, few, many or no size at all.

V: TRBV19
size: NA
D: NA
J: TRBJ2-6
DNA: TGTGCCAGTAGCCCGGGTCCTTGGGCTGGGGCCAACGTCCTGACTTTC
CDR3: CASSPGPWAGANVLTF

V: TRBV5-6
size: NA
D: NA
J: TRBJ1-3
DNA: TGTGCCAGCAGCTTGGTTCTGGGAGACACCATATATTTT
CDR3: CASSLVLGDTIYF

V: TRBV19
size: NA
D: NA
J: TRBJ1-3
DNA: TGTGCCAGTAGTCTACGGGAGGGCTCCTCTGGAAACACCATATATTTT
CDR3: CASSLREGSSGNTIYF

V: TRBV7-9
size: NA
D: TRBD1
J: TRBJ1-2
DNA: TGTGCCAGCAGCTTGGGACAGAAGAATGGCTACACCTTC
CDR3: CASSLGQKNGYTF

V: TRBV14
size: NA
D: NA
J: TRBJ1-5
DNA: TGTGCCAGCAGCCCCGGGGACAATCAGCCCCAGCATTTT
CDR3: CASSPGDNQPQHF

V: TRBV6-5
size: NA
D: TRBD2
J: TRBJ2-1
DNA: TGTGCCAGCAGGCGGGCGGCGGGGGGCTACAATGAGCAGTTCTTC
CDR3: CASRRAAGGYNEQFF

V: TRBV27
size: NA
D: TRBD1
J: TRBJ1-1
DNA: TGTGCCAGCAGATCTTGGACAGGGAGGCAGAACACTGAAGCTTTCTTT
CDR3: CASRSWTGRQNTEAFF

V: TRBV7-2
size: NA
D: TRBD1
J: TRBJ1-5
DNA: TGTGCCAGCAGTGTACAGGGGGCGGGCAATCAGCCCCAGCATTTT
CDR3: CASSVQGAGNQPQHF

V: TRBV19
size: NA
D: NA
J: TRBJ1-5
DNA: TGTGCCAGTAGTAACCTGGGACTAGGGGATCAGCCCCAGCATTTT
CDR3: CASSNLGLGDQPQHF

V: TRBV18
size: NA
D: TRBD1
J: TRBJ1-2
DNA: TGTGCCAGCTCAGCGGACAGGGTGGATGGCTACACCTTC
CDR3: CASSADRVDGYTF

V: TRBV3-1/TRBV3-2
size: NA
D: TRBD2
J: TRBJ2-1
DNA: TGTGCCAGCACCGAAGCTCGACTAGCGGGGGTAAATGAGCAGTTCTTC
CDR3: CASTEARLAGVNEQFF

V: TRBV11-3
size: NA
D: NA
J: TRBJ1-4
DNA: TGTGCCAGCAGCTTATTGACAGCTAATGAAAAACTGTTTTTT
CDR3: CASSLLTANEKLFF

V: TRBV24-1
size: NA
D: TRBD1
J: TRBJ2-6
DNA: TGTGCCACCTCGGTTTCGACAGGGGCTGCTGGGGCCAACGTCCTGACTTTC
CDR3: CATSVSTGAAGANVLTF

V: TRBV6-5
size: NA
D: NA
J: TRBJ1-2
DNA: TGTGCCAGCAGTTATGTCAATAGCTATGGCTACACCTTC
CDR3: CASSYVNSYGYTF

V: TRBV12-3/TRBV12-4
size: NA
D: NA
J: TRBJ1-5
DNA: TGTGCCAGCAGTCCAGGAAATCAGCCCCAGCATTTT
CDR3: CASSPGNQPQHF

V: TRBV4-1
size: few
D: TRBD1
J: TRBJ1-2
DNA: TGCGCCAGCGGCCGTCCCGGGACAGTAGGTCCCTATGGCTACACCTTC
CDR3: CASGRPGTVGPYGYTF

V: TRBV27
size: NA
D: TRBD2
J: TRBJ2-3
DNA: TGTGCCAGCAGTTTGCTAGCGGGGGCGGCAGATACGCAGTATTTT
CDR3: CASSLLAGAADTQYF